The 10 T cell receptor beta chains below were found in one sample sequenced in a study of T cells in Graves' hyperthyroidism and ophthalmopathy (dated by TCRdb to about 2019). Library creation used multiplex PCR. Sequencing was carried out with an Illumina HiSeq 2000. Amplification of TCR beta CDR3 regions was carried out from RNA transcripts. A first-round RT-PCR of the TCR CDR3 used the HTBI primer set with the Qiagen OneStep RT-PCR kit. Clones were called with MiXCR by TCRdb after fastp trimmed the public reads at Q25, and only in-frame beta chains were retained. Each entry merges the rows of one CDR3 protein and shows their most common DNA and genes. The sample has 300,000 to 500,000 distinct CDR3 sequences on record, about 15% of them singletons. Clones ranked in the top ten supply 32% of the sample. Sequenced input: blood. These receptors were taken from a woman younger than 45 with Graves' hyperthyroidism.

This clonotype has ten or more counts. The chain links TRBV7-9 to TRBJ2-2; 7 nucleotides agree with TRBD2. The CDR3 extends over 15 amino acids. The junction had 6 bases not matched to a gene; V was cut back by 4 bases and J by 4 bases. The germline CDR1 and CDR2 sequences are SEHNR and FQNEAQ (reference sequence). The CDR3, as DNA: TGTGCCAGCAGCTCCCCCGGGGGGATCACCGGGGAGCTGTTTTTT. This encodes CASSSPGGITGELFF.

About this clonotype itself: A much more abundant neighbour one base away suggests this may be a read error. The rearrangement links TRBV7-8 to TRBJ2-1; no clear D gene. With 1 base removed from V and 5 bases from J, the gap between germline ends came to 15 bases. CDR3 length: 16 residues. The germline CDR1 and CDR2 sequences are SGHVS and FQNEAQ. The CDR3 coding sequence is TGTGCCAGCAGCTTAGGGCACCCCGCCTCTCACAATGAGCAGTTCTTC. This sequence encodes CASSLGHPASHNEQFF.

Ten or more counts support this clonotype. The V call is TRBV27, the J call TRBJ2-1; D is unclear. CDR1 and CDR2 from the germline V gene are MNHEY and SMNVEV (reference sequence). V was shortened by 3 bases and J by 9 bases, with 6 bases between the two germline ends. The CDR3 sequence is 11 residues long. CDR3 residues: CASSFSTEQFF. The CDR3 DNA sequence: TGTGCCAGCAGTTTCTCGACTGAGCAGTTCTTC.

This clonotype occurred many times. V gene TRBV20-1 combines with J gene TRBJ2-5; perhaps TRBD2 as D (6 bases). The germline V gene encodes CDR1 DFQATT and CDR2 SNEGSKA (reference sequence). This CDR3 is built from 15 residues. V shed 0 bases and J shed 5 bases, with 16 bases lying between them. CDR3 loop: CSARDPRTTAETQYF. CDR3 coding DNA: TGCAGTGCTAGAGACCCCCGGACTACGGCTGAGACCCAGTACTTC.

This rearrangement joins TRBV29-1 to TRBJ2-7; D unresolved. V lost 1 base, J lost 2 bases, and 15 bases lay in between. The CDR3 consists of 15 residues. Germline V gene lookup returns CDR1 SQVTM and CDR2 ANQGSEA. The CDR3 sequence is CSVEGRGALPYEQYF. The CDR3 DNA follows: TGCAGCGTTGAAGGTCGCGGAGCACTTCCCTACGAGCAGTACTTC.

This clonotype has ten or more counts. The V gene is TRBV29-1, the J gene TRBJ2-7, with D unclear. V was shortened by 7 bases and J by 0 bases, with 16 bases between the two germline ends. From germline, CDR1 is SQVTM and CDR2 ANQGSEA. The CDR3 is 14 amino acids. The CDR3 loop reads CSASERTSSYEQYF. DNA of the CDR3: TGCAGCGCCTCTGAGCGAACGAGCTCCTACGAGCAGTACTTC.

The gene calls are TRBV5-1 and TRBJ1-4; D is uncertain. V lost 5 bases, J lost 0 bases, and 8 bases lay in between. The germline gives CDR1 SGHRS, CDR2 YFSETQ. This CDR3 spans 14 amino acids. The DNA of the CDR3 is TGCGCCAGCAGAGACGTAGCAACTAATGAAAAACTGTTTTTT. Its translation is CASRDVATNEKLFF.

The chain has TRBV19 and TRBJ1-1; D remains ambiguous. The CDR3 has 14 residues. Germline values: CDR1 LNHDA, CDR2 SQIVND (reference sequence). Trimming took off 3 bases at V and 3 bases at J, with 11 bases between the two ends. The CDR3 DNA reads TGTGCCAGTAGTATGTCTCTTAGGTACACTGAAGCTTTCTTT. It codes for CASSMSLRYTEAFF.

V usage is TRBV12-5 and J usage is TRBJ1-5; no clear D. This CDR3 spans 11 amino acids. CDR1 is LGHNT, CDR2 FRNRAP, per germline. V was trimmed by 3 bases and J by 11 bases, leaving 8 bases between them. DNA of the CDR3: TGTGCTAGTGGTTTCCCGGGTGCCCAGCATTTT. Residues: CASGFPGAQHF.

This clonotype was observed at least ten times. The V gene is TRBV7-9, the J gene TRBJ2-1; TRBD2 agrees at 8 bases. The CDR3 is made up of 16 amino acids. Germline CDR1 is SEHNR and CDR2 is FQNEAQ (reference sequence). The trim removed 5 bases at V and 1 base at J, leaving 7 bases unmatched. The CDR3 DNA reads as TGTGCCAGCAGCCACGATGGGACTAGTTCCTACAATGAGCAGTTCTTC. Its protein product is CASSHDGTSSYNEQFF. The full variable domain, in which reference TRBV7-9 and TRBJ2-1 provide the parts outside the CDR3, is DTGVSQNPRHKITKRGQNVTFRCDPISEHNRLYWYRQTLGQGPEFLTYFQNEAQLEKSRLLSDRFSAERPKGSFSTLEIQRTEQGDSAMYLCASSHDGTSSYNEQFFGPGTRLTVL.